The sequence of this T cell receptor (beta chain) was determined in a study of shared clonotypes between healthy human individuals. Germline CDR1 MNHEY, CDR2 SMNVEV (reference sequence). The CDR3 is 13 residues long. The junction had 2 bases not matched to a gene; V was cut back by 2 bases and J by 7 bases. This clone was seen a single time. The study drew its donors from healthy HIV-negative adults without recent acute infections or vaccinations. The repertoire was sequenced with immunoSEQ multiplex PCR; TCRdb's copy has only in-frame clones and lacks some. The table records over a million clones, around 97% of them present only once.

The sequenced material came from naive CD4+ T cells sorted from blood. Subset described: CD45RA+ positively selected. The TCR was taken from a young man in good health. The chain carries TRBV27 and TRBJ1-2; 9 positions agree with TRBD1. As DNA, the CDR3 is TGTGCCAGCAGTTTAACAGGGGGCGTTGGCTACACCTTC. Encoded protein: CASSLTGGVGYTF.